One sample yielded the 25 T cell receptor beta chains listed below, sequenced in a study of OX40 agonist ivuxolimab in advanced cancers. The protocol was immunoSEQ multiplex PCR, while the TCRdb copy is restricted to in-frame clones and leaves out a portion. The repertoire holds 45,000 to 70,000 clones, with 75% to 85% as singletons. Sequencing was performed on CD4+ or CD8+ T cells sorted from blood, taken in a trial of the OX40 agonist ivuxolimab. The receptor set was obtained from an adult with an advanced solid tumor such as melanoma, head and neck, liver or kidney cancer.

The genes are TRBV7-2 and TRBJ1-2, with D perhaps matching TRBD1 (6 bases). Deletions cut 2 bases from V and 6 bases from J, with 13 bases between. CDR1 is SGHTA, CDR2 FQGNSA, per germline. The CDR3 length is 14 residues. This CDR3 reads CASSLKGGSHGYTF. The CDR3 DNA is TGTGCCAGCAGCTTAAAGGGGGGGAGTCATGGCTACACCTTC. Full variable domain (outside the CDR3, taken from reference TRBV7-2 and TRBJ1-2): GAGVSQSPSNKVTEKGKDVELRCDPISGHTALYWYRQSLGQGLEFLIYFQGNSAPDKSGLPSDRFSAERTGGSVSTLTIQRTQQEDSAVYLCASSLKGGSHGYTFGSGTRLTVV.

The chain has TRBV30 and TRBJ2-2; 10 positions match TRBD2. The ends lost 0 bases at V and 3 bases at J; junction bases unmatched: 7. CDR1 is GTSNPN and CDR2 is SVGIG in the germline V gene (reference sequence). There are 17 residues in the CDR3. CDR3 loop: CAWSVPPLAGDTGELFF. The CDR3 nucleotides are TGTGCCTGGAGTGTACCGCCCCTAGCGGGAGACACCGGGGAGCTGTTTTTT.

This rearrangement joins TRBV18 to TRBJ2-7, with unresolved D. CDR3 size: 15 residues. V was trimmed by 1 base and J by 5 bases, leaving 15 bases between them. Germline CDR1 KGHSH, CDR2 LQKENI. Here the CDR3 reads CASSPLVGRQDEQYF. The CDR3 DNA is TGTGCCAGCTCACCACTGGTAGGGCGCCAGGACGAGCAGTACTTC.

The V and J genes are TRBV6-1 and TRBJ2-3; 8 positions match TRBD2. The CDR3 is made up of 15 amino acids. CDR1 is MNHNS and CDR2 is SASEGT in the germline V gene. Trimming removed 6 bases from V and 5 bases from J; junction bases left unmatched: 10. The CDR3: CASRGLGMAQDTQYF. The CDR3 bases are TGTGCCAGCAGGGGACTAGGAATGGCCCAAGATACGCAGTATTTT.

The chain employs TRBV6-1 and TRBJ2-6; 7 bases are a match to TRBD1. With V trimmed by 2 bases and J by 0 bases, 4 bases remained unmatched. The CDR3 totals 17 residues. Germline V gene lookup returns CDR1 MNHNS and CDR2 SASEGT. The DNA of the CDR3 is TGTGCCAGCAGTGAAAGGGGGCGCCCCTCTGGGGCCAACGTCCTGACTTTC. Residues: CASSERGRPSGANVLTF.

The CDR3 DNA reads as TGCGCCAGCAGATTACAGCAAGGCAGCACCGGGGAGCTGTTTTTT. It translates to CASRLQQGSTGELFF. This chain links TRBV5-1 with TRBJ2-2; D remains unclear. The ends were cut back, 5 bases at V and 4 bases at J, with 15 bases in the middle. Germline V gene data show CDR1 as SGHRS and CDR2 as YFSETQ. The CDR3 consists of 15 residues.

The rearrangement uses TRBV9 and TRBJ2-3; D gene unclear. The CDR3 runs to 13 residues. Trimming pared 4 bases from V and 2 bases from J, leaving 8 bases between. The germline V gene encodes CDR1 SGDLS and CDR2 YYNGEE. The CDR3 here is CASSPTHTDTQYF. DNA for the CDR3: TGTGCCAGCAGCCCTACTCACACAGATACGCAGTATTTT.

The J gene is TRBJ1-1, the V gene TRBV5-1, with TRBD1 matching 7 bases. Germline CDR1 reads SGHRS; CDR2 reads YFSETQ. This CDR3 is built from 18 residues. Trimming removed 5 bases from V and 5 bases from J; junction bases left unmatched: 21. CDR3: CASSLSTGRARLDTEAFF. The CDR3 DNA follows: TGCGCCAGCAGTTTGTCGACAGGGCGAGCCCGATTGGATACTGAAGCTTTCTTT.

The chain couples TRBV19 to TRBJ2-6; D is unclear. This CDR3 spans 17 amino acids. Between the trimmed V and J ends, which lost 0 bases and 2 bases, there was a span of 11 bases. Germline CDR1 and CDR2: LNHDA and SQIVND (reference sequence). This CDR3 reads CASSIDDRETGANVLTF. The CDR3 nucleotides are TGTGCCAGTAGTATAGATGATAGGGAAACTGGGGCCAACGTCCTGACTTTC.

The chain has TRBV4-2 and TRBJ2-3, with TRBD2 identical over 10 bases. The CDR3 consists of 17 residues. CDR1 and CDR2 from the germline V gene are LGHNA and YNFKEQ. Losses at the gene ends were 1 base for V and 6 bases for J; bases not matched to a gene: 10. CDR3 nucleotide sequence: TGTGCCAGCAGCCAAGTTAGGTCTAGCGGGAGTGGGGATACGCAGTATTTT. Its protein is CASSQVRSSGSGDTQYF.

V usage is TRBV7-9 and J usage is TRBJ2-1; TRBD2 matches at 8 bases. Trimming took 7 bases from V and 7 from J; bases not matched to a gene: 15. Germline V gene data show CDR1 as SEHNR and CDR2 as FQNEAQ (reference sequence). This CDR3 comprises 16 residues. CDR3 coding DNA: TGTGCCAGCACCGAAGCCCAGACCGGGAGGGGGAATGAGCAGTTCTTC. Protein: CASTEAQTGRGNEQFF.

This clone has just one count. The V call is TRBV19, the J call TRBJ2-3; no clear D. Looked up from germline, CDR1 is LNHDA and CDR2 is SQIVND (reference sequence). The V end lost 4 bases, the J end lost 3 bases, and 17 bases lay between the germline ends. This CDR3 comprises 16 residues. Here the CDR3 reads CASSTLAEYVTDTQYF. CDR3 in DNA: TGTGCCAGTAGTACGCTGGCGGAGTATGTGACAGATACGCAGTATTTT.

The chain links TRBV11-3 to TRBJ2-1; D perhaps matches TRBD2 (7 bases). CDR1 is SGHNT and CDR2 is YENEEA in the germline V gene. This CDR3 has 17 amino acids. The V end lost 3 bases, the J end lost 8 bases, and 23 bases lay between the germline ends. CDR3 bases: TGTGCCAGCAGCTTGTGGGGGGGGCGAGACACCATGGATGAGCAGTTCTTC. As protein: CASSLWGGRDTMDEQFF.

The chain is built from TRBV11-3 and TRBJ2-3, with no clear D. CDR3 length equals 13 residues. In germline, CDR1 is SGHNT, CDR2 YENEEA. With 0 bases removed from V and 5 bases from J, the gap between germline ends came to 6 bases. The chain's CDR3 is CASSLDHQDTQYF. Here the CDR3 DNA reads TGTGCCAGCAGCTTAGATCATCAAGATACGCAGTATTTT.

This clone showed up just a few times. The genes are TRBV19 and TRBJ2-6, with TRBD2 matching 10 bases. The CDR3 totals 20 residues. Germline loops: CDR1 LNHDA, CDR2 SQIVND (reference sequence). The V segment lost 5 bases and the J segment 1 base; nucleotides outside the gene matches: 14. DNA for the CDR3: TGTGCCAGTAGTCCCCGGGACAGCGGGAGGGCCAGATCTGGGGCCAACGTCCTGACTTTC. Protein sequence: CASSPRDSGRARSGANVLTF.

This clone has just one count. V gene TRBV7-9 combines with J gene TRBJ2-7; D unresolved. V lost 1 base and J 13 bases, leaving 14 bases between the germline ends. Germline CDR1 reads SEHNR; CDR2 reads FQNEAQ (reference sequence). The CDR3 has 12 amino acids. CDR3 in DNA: TGTGCCAGCAGCTTAGAGTTGCAGGTACCCTACTTC. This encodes CASSLELQVPYF.

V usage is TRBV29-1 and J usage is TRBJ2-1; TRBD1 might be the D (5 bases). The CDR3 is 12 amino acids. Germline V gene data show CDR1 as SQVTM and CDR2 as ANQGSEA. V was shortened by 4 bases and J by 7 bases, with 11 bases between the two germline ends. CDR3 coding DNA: TGCAGCGTTGTTCCCAGGGAAAATGAGCAGTTCTTC. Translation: CSVVPRENEQFF.

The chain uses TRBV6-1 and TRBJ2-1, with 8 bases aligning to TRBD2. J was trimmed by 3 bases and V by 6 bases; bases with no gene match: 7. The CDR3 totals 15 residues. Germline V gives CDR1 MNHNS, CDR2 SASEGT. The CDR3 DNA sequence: TGTGCCAGCAGAGGACGTAGCGGGAACTACAATGAGCAGTTCTTC. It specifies CASRGRSGNYNEQFF.

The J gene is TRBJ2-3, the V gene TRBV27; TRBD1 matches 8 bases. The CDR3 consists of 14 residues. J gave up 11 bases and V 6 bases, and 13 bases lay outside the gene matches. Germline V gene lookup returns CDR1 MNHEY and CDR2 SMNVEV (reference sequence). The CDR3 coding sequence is TGTGCCAGCAGGGCGGACAGGGTGGTAGAACGGCAGTATTTT. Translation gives CASRADRVVERQYF.

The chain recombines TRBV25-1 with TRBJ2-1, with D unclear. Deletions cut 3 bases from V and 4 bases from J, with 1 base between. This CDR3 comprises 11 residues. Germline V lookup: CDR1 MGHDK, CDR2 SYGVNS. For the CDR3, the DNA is TGTGCCAGCAGTGATTACAATGAGCAGTTCTTC. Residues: CASSDYNEQFF.

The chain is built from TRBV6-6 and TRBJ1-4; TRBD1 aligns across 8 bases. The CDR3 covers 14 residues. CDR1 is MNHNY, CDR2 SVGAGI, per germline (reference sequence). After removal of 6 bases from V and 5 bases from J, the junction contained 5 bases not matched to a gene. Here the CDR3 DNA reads TGTGCCAGCAGGCGACAGGGGAGGAATGAAAAACTGTTTTTT. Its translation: CASRRQGRNEKLFF.

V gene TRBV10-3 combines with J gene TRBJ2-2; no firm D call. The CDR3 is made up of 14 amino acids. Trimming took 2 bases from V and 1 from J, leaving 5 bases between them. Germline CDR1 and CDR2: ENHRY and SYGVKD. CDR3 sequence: CAISETGNTGELFF. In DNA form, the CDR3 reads TGTGCCATCAGTGAGACGGGGAACACCGGGGAGCTGTTTTTT.

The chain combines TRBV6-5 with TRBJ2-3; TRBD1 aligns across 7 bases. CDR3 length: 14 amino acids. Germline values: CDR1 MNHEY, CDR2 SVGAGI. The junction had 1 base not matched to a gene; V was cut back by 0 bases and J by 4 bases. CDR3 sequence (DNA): TGTGCCAGCAGTTACTCAGGGGGCGCAGATACGCAGTATTTT. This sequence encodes CASSYSGGADTQYF.

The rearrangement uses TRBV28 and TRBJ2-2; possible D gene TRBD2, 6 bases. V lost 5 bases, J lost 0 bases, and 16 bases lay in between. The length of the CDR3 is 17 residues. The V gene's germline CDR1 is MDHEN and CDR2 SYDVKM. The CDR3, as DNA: TGTGCCAGCAGTGGAGGGCTCTGGACCACGAACACCGGGGAGCTGTTTTTT. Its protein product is CASSGGLWTTNTGELFF. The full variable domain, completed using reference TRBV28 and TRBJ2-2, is DVKVTQSSRYLVKRTGEKVFLECVQDMDHENMFWYRQDPGLGLRLIYFSYDVKMKEKGDIPEGYSVSREKKERFSLILESASTNQTSMYLCASSGGLWTTNTGELFFGEGSRLTVL.

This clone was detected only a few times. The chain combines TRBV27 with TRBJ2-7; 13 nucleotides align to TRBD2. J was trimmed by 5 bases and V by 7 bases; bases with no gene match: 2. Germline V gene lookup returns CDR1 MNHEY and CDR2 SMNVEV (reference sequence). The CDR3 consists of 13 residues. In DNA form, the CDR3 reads TGTGCCAGCAAACTAGCGGGAGGGCACGAGCAGTACTTC. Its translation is CASKLAGGHEQYF.